This T cell receptor (beta chain) stems from a study of response to subunit inactivated influenza vaccine. Study outcomes and limitations: The authors suggested that every seasonal influenza vaccination recruits few new T cells.

In its sample, this clonotype was seen a few times. The antigen remains undetermined. The V and J ends lost 2 bases and 5 bases respectively, with 10 bases between them. CDR1 is MNHEY and CDR2 is SVGEGT in the germline V gene. This CDR3 comprises 14 residues. TCRdb passed the RT-PCR reads through MiXCR, listing each CDR3 protein once. The data hold roughly 700,000 distinct CDR3 sequences, with approximately 15% observed a single time. Source: PBMCs from blood, taken 14 days before vaccination. This chain uses TRBV6-2 or TRBV6-3 with TRBJ1-5; no clear D. The source is a man between 45 and 60 years old who received an inactivated influenza vaccine. The CDR3 DNA is TGTGCCAGCAGTTACGGCTTGGAGGATCAGCCCCAGCATTTT. Protein product: CASSYGLEDQPQHF.